A single sample is the source of the 9 T cell receptor gamma chains below, sequenced in a study of gamma delta lymphoproliferative disorders and STAT genes. The receptor sequences were amplified from genomic DNA of peripheral blood mononuclear cells. TCRdb re-called the multiplex PCR reads via CATT. Counted here are more than 950 gamma-chain clones, 14% to 15% occurring once; the ten biggest clones make up roughly a sixth. The specimen was blood. These receptors were obtained from a human donor in good health.

Relative to its sample, this clone is medium-sized. V is TRGV8 and J is TRGJP2. The J gene was not available in TCRdb and was assigned here by matching the DNA to germline segments. V lost 5 bases and J lost 6; bases outside the gene matches: 0. CDR3 size: 11 residues. Germline V lookup: CDR1 VENAVY, CDR2 YDSYNSRV. The CDR3 region is CATWGDWIKTF. The DNA of the CDR3 is TGTGCCACCTGGGGTGATTGGATCAAGACGTTT.

In its sample, this clone ranks as medium-sized (0.01 to 0.1%). This chain uses TRGV2 with TRGJ1 or TRGJ2. The J gene, absent from TCRdb, was called here by matching the DNA to germline. This CDR3 is 11 amino acids long. Germline loops: CDR1 EGSNGY, CDR2 YDSYNSKV. Trimming at V came to 6 bases and at J to 3 bases, leaving 2 bases not matched to a gene. The DNA of the CDR3 is TGTGCCACCTGGACTTATTATAAGAAACTCTTT. Translated, it gives CATWTYYKKLF.

This clone rates as large. The chain has TRGV2 and TRGJP2. Germline matching of the DNA provided the J gene here, since TCRdb leaves it blank. Per the germline V gene, CDR1 is EGSNGY and CDR2 is YDSYNSKV. V gave up 0 bases and J gave up 2 bases; unmatched junction bases: 6. The length of the CDR3 is 16 residues. CDR3 DNA sequence: TGTGCCACCTGGGACGGGCAGTGGAGTAGTGATTGGATCAAGACGTTT. It encodes CATWDGQWSSDWIKTF.

The chain uses TRGV10 and TRGJ1 or TRGJ2. No J gene is reported in TCRdb; it was inferred here by comparing the DNA with germline. TRGV10 is placed among ORFs of uncertain function. Trimming took 8 bases from V and 9 from J; bases not matched to a gene: 26. The CDR3 runs to 17 residues. In DNA form, the CDR3 reads TGTGCTGCGTGGGTCCCTTTACCGCCCCGTGAATTATTTAAGAAACTCTTT. The encoded protein is CAAWVPLPPRELFKKLF.

In its sample, this clone is large (0.1 to 1%). The CDR3 nucleotides read TGTGCCACCTGGGACCGAATCTCTCGGAGCGTCAAACTCTTT. Translation: CATWDRISRSVKLF. V gene assignment gives TRGV2, but the J gene was left uncalled. Germline V CDR1 and CDR2: EGSNGY, YDSYNSKV. This CDR3 comprises 14 residues.

Sample share makes this clone medium-sized (0.01 to 0.1%). Other DNA sequences within the sample encode an identical CDR3. The chain employs TRGV2 and TRGJ1 or TRGJ2. TCRdb gives no J gene; it was assigned here by matching the DNA to germline. Unmatched junction bases numbered 6, after V lost 0 bases and J lost 7 bases. The CDR3 runs 13 residues. Germline V gene sequence: CDR1 EGSNGY, CDR2 YDSYNSKV. As DNA, the CDR3 is TGTGCCACCTGGGACGGGGACTACTATAAGAAACTCTTT. It yields the protein CATWDGDYYKKLF.

This clone is large. The J gene is TRGJ1 or TRGJ2, the V gene TRGV8. Since TCRdb gives no J gene, matching the DNA to germline was used here to assign it. From germline, CDR1 is VENAVY and CDR2 YDSYNSRV. The CDR3 is 10 amino acids. The V segment lost 2 bases and the J segment 12 bases; nucleotides outside the gene matches: 4. The chain's CDR3 is CATWDIGKLF. CDR3 sequence (DNA): TGTGCCACCTGGGATATCGGGAAACTCTTT.

In regard to this clone: A read error is likely here: a far larger clone is one base away. Other DNA sequences from this sample encode an identical CDR3 as well. This chain uses TRGV2 with TRGJP1. The J gene was not available in TCRdb and was assigned here by matching the DNA to germline segments. The CDR3 length is 15 residues. Per the germline V gene, CDR1 is EGSNGY and CDR2 is YDSYNSKV. This CDR3 reads CATWDGPATGWFKIF. The CDR3 region has the DNA TGTGCCACCTGGGACGGGCCTGCCACTGGCTGGTTCAAGATATTT.

By share, this clone ranks as large. This rearrangement joins TRGV10 to TRGJ1 or TRGJ2. Matching the DNA to germline supplied the J gene, which TCRdb does not give. TRGV10 is identified as an open reading frame with a role that is uncertain. This CDR3 has 16 residues. V dropped 8 bases and J dropped 3; count of bases not matched to a gene: 17. CDR3 nucleotide sequence: TGTGCTGCGTGGGATCCACAAATCACCAGTTATTATAAGAAACTCTTT. It codes for CAAWDPQITSYYKKLF.